Shown below are 22 T cell receptor beta chains from a single sample sequenced in a study of beta chain features in type 1 diabetes. Reverse transcription of all isolated RNA meant that expressed TCRB transcripts were sequenced. The assay was immunoSEQ multiplex PCR, and TCRdb's table has in-frame clones only and misses some. The sample lists hundreds of thousands of clones, over 10% seen once, with approximately 0.015% in the top ten. The sample was naive CD4+ T cells from blood. The receptors stem from a man aged 18 to 29 in good health.

This clone was seen more than once but under ten times. The gene calls are TRBV5-5 and TRBJ2-3, with 7 bases lining up with TRBD1. From germline, CDR1 is SGHKS and CDR2 YYEKEE (reference sequence). The CDR3 is 15 amino acids. J lost 2 bases, V lost 0 bases, and 3 bases had no gene match. In DNA, the CDR3 is TGTGCCAGCAGCTTGGGACAGGGATCCACAGATACGCAGTATTTT. Translation gives CASSLGQGSTDTQYF.

This clone was observed a handful of times. The CDR3 region has the DNA TGCGCCAGCAGCCACGGGACTAGCCTGGGAGAGCAGTTCTTC. It codes for CASSHGTSLGEQFF. The rearrangement uses TRBV4-3 and TRBJ2-1; 9 positions match TRBD2. Trimming cost V 3 bases and J 10 bases; bases outside gene matches: 7. Germline loops: CDR1 LGHNA, CDR2 YSLEER. This CDR3 region has 14 residues.

J is TRBJ2-3 and V is TRBV7-2; TRBD1 aligns across 7 bases. J gave up 2 bases and V 6 bases, and 8 bases lay outside the gene matches. Germline CDR1 is SGHTA and CDR2 is FQGNSA. The CDR3 sequence is 15 residues long. CDR3 coding DNA: TGTGCCAGCAGTCTACAGACAGGGTTCACAGATACGCAGTATTTT. Protein product: CASSLQTGFTDTQYF.

V gene TRBV4-2 combines with J gene TRBJ1-2; tentatively, D is TRBD1 (5 bases). V was trimmed by 0 bases and J by 4 bases, leaving 27 bases between them. The V gene's germline CDR1 is LGHNA and CDR2 YNFKEQ. The CDR3 spans 20 residues. In DNA, the CDR3 is TGTGCCAGCAGCCAAGATCTCGCAACCAGGTTAAGGGGCCAGGCCTATGGCTACACCTTC. It translates to CASSQDLATRLRGQAYGYTF.

This clone occurred a few times. The chain joins TRBV30 to TRBJ1-4, with D maybe TRBD1 (6 bases). The CDR3 contains 13 residues. Trimming cost V 4 bases and J 8 bases, with 14 bases left between them. CDR1 is GTSNPN, CDR2 SVGIG, per germline (reference sequence). This CDR3 is CAWKQGRGEKLFF. In nucleotides, the CDR3 is TGTGCCTGGAAACAGGGTCGGGGCGAAAAACTGTTTTTT.

This clone came up a few times. The chain recombines TRBV15 with TRBJ1-6, with D perhaps matching TRBD1 (5 bases). Germline V gene data show CDR1 as LNHNV and CDR2 as YYDKDF (reference sequence). V was pared by 0 bases and J by 4 bases, with 10 bases between. The CDR3 has 16 residues. The CDR3 coding sequence is TGTGCCACCAGCAGAGAGGGCGGACATTATAATTCACCCCTCCACTTT. As protein: CATSREGGHYNSPLHF.

Here the CDR3 DNA reads TGTGCCACCAGCAGTCCCGGACACGGCCATAATTCACCCCTCCACTTT. Its protein is CATSSPGHGHNSPLHF. The chain is built from TRBV15 and TRBJ1-6; TRBD1 is a possible D gene (5 bases). V was pared by 3 bases and J by 5 bases, with 14 bases between. Germline CDR1 and CDR2: LNHNV and YYDKDF (reference sequence). The CDR3 is made up of 16 amino acids.

V gene TRBV7-2 combines with J gene TRBJ2-2, with D possibly being TRBD2 (5 bases). Germline V lookup: CDR1 SGHTA, CDR2 FQGNSA. The CDR3 spans 14 residues. Trimming removed 7 bases at V and 1 base at J, with 10 bases between. The CDR3 region has the DNA TGTGCCAGCAAAAGGAGCGGGAACACCGGGGAGCTGTTTTTT. Residues: CASKRSGNTGELFF.

The table lists this clone with a few counts. V usage is TRBV6-6 and J usage is TRBJ1-1, with D possibly being TRBD1 (5 bases). The CDR3 loop spans 13 amino acids. Germline CDR1 MNHNY, CDR2 SVGAGI (reference sequence). Trimming shortened V by 5 bases and J by 5 bases, and 12 bases separated the two germline ends. The CDR3 reads CASSIDSGTEAFF. The CDR3, as DNA: TGTGCCAGCAGTATTGACAGTGGGACTGAAGCTTTCTTT.

To note about this clone: The junction departs from germline at one end; a sequencing error may be responsible. The chain is built from TRBV7-9 and TRBJ1-1; 12 bases map to TRBD1. Per germline, CDR1 SEHNR and CDR2 FQNEAQ (reference sequence). This CDR3 comprises 16 residues. CDR3 sequence: CSSKVGAGQGATEAFF. The CDR3 DNA reads TGTTCCAGCAAAGTGGGGGCGGGACAGGGGGCCACTGAAGCTTTCTTT.

CDR3 sequence reads: CASSQATKPDIQYF. The CDR3 coding sequence is TGTGCCAGCAGTCAGGCGACCAAACCTGACATTCAGTACTTC. The rearrangement joins TRBV6-5 to TRBJ2-4; D ambiguous. V lost 5 bases and J lost 8, with 16 bases in between. CDR1 is MNHEY, CDR2 SVGAGI, per germline. The CDR3 sequence is 14 residues long.

This clone was observed a handful of times. V is TRBV4-3 and J is TRBJ2-7, with 7 bases matching TRBD2. The CDR3 spans 13 residues. V lost 4 bases to trimming and J lost 4 bases; unmatched junction nucleotides: 4. Germline assignment: CDR1 LGHNA and CDR2 YSLEER. The CDR3 DNA sequence: TGCGCCAGCAGCCCCTCGGGAGGTTACGAGCAGTACTTC. Translation gives CASSPSGGYEQYF.

Only a few counts were recorded for this clone. The gene calls are TRBV27 and TRBJ1-2; TRBD1 matches 8 bases. V lost 2 bases, J lost 4 bases, and 9 bases stayed unmatched. The germline gives CDR1 MNHEY, CDR2 SMNVEV (reference sequence). The CDR3 totals 16 residues. The CDR3 spells CASSLTDPGTGYGYTF. The CDR3 DNA sequence: TGTGCCAGCAGTTTAACCGACCCAGGGACAGGCTATGGCTACACCTTC.

This clone was detected many times. The chain employs TRBV7-9 and TRBJ2-3; 13 nucleotides line up with TRBD2. The germline CDR1 and CDR2 sequences are SEHNR and FQNEAQ (reference sequence). V shed 5 bases, J shed 5 bases, and the junction held 7 bases outside the gene matches. The CDR3 length is 16 residues. The CDR3 coding sequence is TGTGCCAGCAGCCCACCGGGACTAGCGGGATTAGATACGCAGTATTTT. It yields the protein CASSPPGLAGLDTQYF.

This clone was recorded a few times. The chain is built from TRBV7-2 and TRBJ2-6; 7 bases are shared with TRBD2. The CDR3 has 19 residues. Germline CDR1 and CDR2: SGHTA and FQGNSA. Losses at the gene ends were 1 base for V and 0 bases for J; bases not matched to a gene: 9. In DNA form, the CDR3 reads TGTGCCAGCAGCTTAGTGGCGGGGGTCTGGATCTCTGGGGCCAACGTCCTGACTTTC. Translating gives CASSLVAGVWISGANVLTF.

This clone occurred a few times. V is TRBV27 and J is TRBJ1-5; D uncertain. V lost 2 bases and J 7 bases, leaving 18 bases between the germline ends. The CDR3 consists of 16 residues. Per germline, CDR1 MNHEY and CDR2 SMNVEV (reference sequence). The CDR3 loop reads CASSLTPLAGRQPQHF. CDR3 nucleotide sequence: TGTGCCAGCAGTTTAACACCTTTGGCGGGGAGGCAGCCCCAGCATTTT.

This clone came up a few times. The chain joins TRBV28 to TRBJ2-7; D gene uncertain. Trimming pared 5 bases from V and 9 bases from J, leaving 14 bases between. Germline V gene lookup returns CDR1 MDHEN and CDR2 SYDVKM. CDR3 length equals 12 residues. The chain's CDR3 is CASSLLQRGQYF. Written as DNA, the CDR3 is TGTGCCAGCAGTCTCCTTCAAAGAGGGCAGTACTTC.

This clone has only a few counts. The identical CDR3 is also encoded by other nucleotide sequences in the sample. The gene calls are TRBV5-1 and TRBJ2-5, with no clear D. V was clipped by 0 bases and J by 4 bases, with 4 bases between them. This CDR3 comprises 12 residues. The germline V gene has CDR1 SGHRS and CDR2 YFSETQ. The CDR3 DNA sequence: TGCGCCAGCAGCTTGGCCCTAGAGACCCAGTACTTC. Its protein product is CASSLALETQYF.

This clone appeared a few times. The chain employs TRBV9 and TRBJ1-2; 7 bases agree with TRBD1. The length of the CDR3 is 15 residues. V lost 4 bases and J lost 2; bases outside the gene matches: 8. Germline values: CDR1 SGDLS, CDR2 YYNGEE. The CDR3 here is CASSMGTAQNYGYTF. Written as DNA, the CDR3 is TGTGCCAGCAGCATGGGGACAGCACAAAACTATGGCTACACCTTC.

This chain uses TRBV29-1 with TRBJ1-2, with D perhaps matching TRBD1 (5 bases). The V end was cut by 0 bases, the J end by 8 bases, with 13 bases between. CDR3 length: 13 residues. The germline V gene has CDR1 SQVTM and CDR2 ANQGSEA. CDR3 in amino acids: CSVEDLGRGGYTF. CDR3 in DNA: TGCAGCGTTGAAGATCTGGGGCGAGGCGGCTACACCTTC.

This clone was picked up a small number of times. The rearrangement links TRBV6-5 to TRBJ2-7, with 8 bases fitting TRBD1. Losses at the gene ends were 5 bases for V and 3 bases for J; bases not matched to a gene: 3. This CDR3 region has 13 residues. Germline-derived CDR1 and CDR2 are MNHEY and SVGAGI. CDR3 nucleotide sequence: TGTGCCAGCAGTCGGGACAGGAACTACGAGCAGTACTTC. Amino acid sequence: CASSRDRNYEQYF.

This clone was detected only a few times. The rearrangement links TRBV19 to TRBJ2-7, with D possibly TRBD2 on 5 matching bases. Germline assignment: CDR1 LNHDA and CDR2 SQIVND (reference sequence). Trimming took off 6 bases at V and 0 bases at J, with 9 bases between the two ends. The length of the CDR3 is 13 residues. CDR3 bases: TGTGCCAGTAGCCGGGGATTCTCCTACGAGCAGTACTTC. Protein sequence: CASSRGFSYEQYF.